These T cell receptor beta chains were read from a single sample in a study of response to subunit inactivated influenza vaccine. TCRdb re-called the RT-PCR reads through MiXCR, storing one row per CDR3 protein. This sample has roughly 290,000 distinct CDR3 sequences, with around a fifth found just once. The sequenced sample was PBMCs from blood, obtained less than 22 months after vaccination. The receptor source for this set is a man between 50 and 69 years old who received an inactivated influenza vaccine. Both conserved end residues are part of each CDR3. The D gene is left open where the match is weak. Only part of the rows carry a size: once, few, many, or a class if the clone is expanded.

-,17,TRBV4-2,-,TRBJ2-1,TGTGCCAGCAGCCAAGATGCCCCTAGCGTTCCGTACAATGAGCAGTTCTTC,CASSQDAPSVPYNEQFF
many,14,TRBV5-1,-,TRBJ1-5,TGCGCCAGCAGCCAAGAGGGGGGCAATCAGCCCCAGCATTTT,CASSQEGGNQPQHF
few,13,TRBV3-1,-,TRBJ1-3,TGTGCCAGCAGCGAGGTCTCTGGAAACACCATATATTTT,CASSEVSGNTIYF
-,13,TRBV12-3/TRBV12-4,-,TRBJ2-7,TGTGCCAGCAGTTTCGTCCCTCGAGGAGAGCAGTACTTC,CASSFVPRGEQYF
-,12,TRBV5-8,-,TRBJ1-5,TGTGCCAGCAGCACCGGGACGAAGCCCCAGCATTTT,CASSTGTKPQHF
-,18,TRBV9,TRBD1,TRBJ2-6,TGTGCCAGCAGCGTAGAAGGGACAGGGTATACTGGGGCCAACGTCCTGACTTTC,CASSVEGTGYTGANVLTF
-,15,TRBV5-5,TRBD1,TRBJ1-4,TGTGCCAGCAGCTTGGCCCGGACAGGGAATGAAAAACTGTTTTTT,CASSLARTGNEKLFF
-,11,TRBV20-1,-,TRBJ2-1,TGCAGTGCGAGAGGGGTAAATGAGCAGTTCTTC,CSARGVNEQFF
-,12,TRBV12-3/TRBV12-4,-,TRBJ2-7,TGTGCCAGCAGTTTAAGAGGGGACGAGCAGTACTTC,CASSLRGDEQYF
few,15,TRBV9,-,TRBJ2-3,TGTGCCAGCAGCGTCGGGGGTCTCAGCACAGATACGCAGTATTTT,CASSVGGLSTDTQYF
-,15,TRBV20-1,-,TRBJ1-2,TGCAGTGCTAGAGTACGAAAAGGGACGAGTCATGGCTACACCTTC,CSARVRKGTSHGYTF
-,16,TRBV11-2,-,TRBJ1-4,TGTGCCAGCAGCTTATCTCTTCAAGGGGCTAATGAAAAACTGTTTTTT,CASSLSLQGANEKLFF
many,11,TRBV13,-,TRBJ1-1,TGTGCCAGCAGGGTGAACACTGAAGCTTTCTTT,CASRVNTEAFF
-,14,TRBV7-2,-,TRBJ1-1,TGTGCCAGCAGCTTAGCCGGGACGCAAACTGAAGCTTTCTTT,CASSLAGTQTEAFF
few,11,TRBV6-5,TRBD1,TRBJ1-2,TGTGCCAGCAGCCAGGGGGGCGGCTACACCTTC,CASSQGGGYTF
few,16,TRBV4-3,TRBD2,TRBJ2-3,TGCGCCAGCAGCCAAGACCATGGGACTAGTGGGGATACGCAGTATTTT,CASSQDHGTSGDTQYF
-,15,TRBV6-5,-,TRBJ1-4,TGTGCCAGCAGTTACTCTCCGGGATTGAGGGAAAAACTGTTTTTT,CASSYSPGLREKLFF
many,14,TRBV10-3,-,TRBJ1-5,TGTGCCATCAGTGAACAGTATAGCAATCAGCCCCAGCATTTT,CAISEQYSNQPQHF